This entry features one T cell receptor (beta chain) sequence. What it binds is not known. This specimen comes from a study of T cell responses to AZD1222 COVID-19 vaccine. Overall study results and limits: Spike-specific TCR breadth and depth were elevated following two AZD1222 doses. Baseline seropositivity occurred in only 5 or 6 AZD1222 recipients.

The CDR3 runs to 16 residues. Trimming pared 5 bases from V and 6 bases from J, leaving 17 bases between. Germline CDR1 and CDR2: SGHTA and FQGNSA. This table comes from immunoSEQ multiplex PCR, and its TCRdb copy is limited to in-frame clones, with some not included. The sample holds approximately 150,000 clones, 85% to 95% seen once. This receptor was taken from an adult in good health. Sample: peripheral blood, taken on day 0 of AZD1222 vaccination. The chain is built from TRBV7-2 and TRBJ1-6, with D possibly matching TRBD1 (6 bases). CDR3 protein: CASSLKPGTLNSPLHF. CDR3 nucleotide sequence: TGTGCCAGCAGCCTCAAACCGGGGACACTTAATTCACCCCTCCACTTT.